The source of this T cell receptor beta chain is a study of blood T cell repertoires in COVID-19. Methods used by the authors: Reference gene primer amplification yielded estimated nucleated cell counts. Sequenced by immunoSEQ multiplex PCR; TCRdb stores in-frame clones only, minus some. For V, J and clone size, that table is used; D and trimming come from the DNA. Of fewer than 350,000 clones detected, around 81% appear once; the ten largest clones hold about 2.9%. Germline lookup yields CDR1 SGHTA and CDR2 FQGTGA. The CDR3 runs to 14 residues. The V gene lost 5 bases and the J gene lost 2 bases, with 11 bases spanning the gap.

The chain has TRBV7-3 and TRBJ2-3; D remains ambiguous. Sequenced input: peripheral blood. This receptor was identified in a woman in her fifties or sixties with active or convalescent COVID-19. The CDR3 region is CASSRGQNTDTQYF. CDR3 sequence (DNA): TGTGCCAGCAGCCGTGGGCAGAACACAGATACGCAGTATTTT.